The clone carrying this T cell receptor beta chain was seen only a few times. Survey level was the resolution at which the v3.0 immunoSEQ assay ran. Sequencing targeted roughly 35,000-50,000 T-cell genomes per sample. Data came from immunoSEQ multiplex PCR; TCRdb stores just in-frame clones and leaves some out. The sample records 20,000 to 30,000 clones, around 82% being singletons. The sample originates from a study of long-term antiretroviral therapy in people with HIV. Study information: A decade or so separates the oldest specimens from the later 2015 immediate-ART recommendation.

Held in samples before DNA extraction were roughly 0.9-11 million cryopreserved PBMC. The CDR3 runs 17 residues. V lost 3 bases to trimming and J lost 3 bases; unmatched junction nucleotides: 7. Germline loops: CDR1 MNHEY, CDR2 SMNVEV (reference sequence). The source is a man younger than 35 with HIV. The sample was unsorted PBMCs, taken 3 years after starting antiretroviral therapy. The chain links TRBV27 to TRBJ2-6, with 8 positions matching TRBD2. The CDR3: CASSLSGGNDGANVLTF. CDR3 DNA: TGTGCCAGCAGTTTGTCGGGGGGGAATGATGGGGCCAACGTCCTGACTTTC.